These 5 T cell receptor beta chains share one sample of origin, sequenced in a study of cytomegalovirus exposure and HLA in healthy donors. This PCR relied on a set of 60 Vbeta primers and 13 Jbeta primers. Clones were read by immunoSEQ multiplex PCR, and TCRdb kept only the in-frame ones, dropping some. The table records hundreds of thousands of clones, approximately 90% of them present only once. Sequencing input: PBMCs. The origin of the receptors is a woman between 18 and 29 years old in good health and CMV-seronegative.

V and J are TRBV7-2 and TRBJ1-1; no clear D gene. The CDR3 sequence is 13 residues long. Trimming stripped 5 bases from V and 2 bases from J, with 9 bases between. Per the germline V gene, CDR1 is SGHTA and CDR2 is FQGNSA. The CDR3 DNA reads TGTGCCAGCAGCCCTTACTACAACACTGAAGCTTTCTTT. Its translation is CASSPYYNTEAFF.

This sequence joins TRBV29-1 and TRBJ1-1, with D perhaps TRBD1 (5 bases). Germline V gene sequence: CDR1 SQVTM, CDR2 ANQGSEA. The V gene lost 2 bases and the J gene lost 0 bases, with 10 bases spanning the gap. The CDR3 is 14 amino acids. In DNA form, the CDR3 reads TGCAGCGTTGAAAACGGGGGGATGAACACTGAAGCTTTCTTT. It is translated as CSVENGGMNTEAFF.

This clone turned up a few times. CDR3 region: CATSRDYGGRSGNTIYF. The CDR3 nucleotides read TGTGCCACCAGCAGAGATTACGGTGGGCGCTCTGGAAACACCATATATTTT. This chain uses TRBV15 with TRBJ1-3; D gene ambiguous. The V gene's germline CDR1 is LNHNV and CDR2 YYDKDF (reference sequence). Trimming cost V 0 bases and J 0 bases, with 12 bases left between them. The CDR3 has 17 residues.

CDR3 residues: CASSPYASTDTQYF. CDR3 nucleotides: TGTGCCAGCAGTCCCTACGCTAGCACAGATACGCAGTATTTT. The chain couples TRBV27 to TRBJ2-3; D is unclear. Germline assignment: CDR1 MNHEY and CDR2 SMNVEV (reference sequence). Between the trimmed V and J ends, which lost 5 bases and 0 bases, there was a span of 9 bases. The CDR3 extends over 14 amino acids.

The chain links TRBV7-9 to TRBJ1-2, with D possibly matching TRBD1 (6 bases). The V end was cut by 1 base, the J end by 2 bases, with 11 bases between. Germline lookup yields CDR1 SEHNR and CDR2 FQNEAQ (reference sequence). CDR3 size: 15 residues. This CDR3 is CASSLGGHSNYGYTF. The CDR3 region has the DNA TGTGCCAGCAGCTTAGGGGGACATAGCAACTATGGCTACACCTTC.